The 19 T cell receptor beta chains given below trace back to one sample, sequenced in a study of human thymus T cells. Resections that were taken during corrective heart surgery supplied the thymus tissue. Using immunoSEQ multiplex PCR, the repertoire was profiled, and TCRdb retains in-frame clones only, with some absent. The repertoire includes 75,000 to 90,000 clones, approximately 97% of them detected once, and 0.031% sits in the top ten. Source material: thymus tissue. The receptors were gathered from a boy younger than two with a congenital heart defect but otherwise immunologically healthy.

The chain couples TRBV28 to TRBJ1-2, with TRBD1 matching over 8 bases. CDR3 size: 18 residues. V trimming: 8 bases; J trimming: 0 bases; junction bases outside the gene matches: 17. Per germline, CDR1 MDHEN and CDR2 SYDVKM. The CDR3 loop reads CASLDAGGAGVSNYGYTF. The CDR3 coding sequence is TGTGCCAGCCTAGACGCAGGGGGCGCGGGTGTCTCTAACTATGGCTACACCTTC.

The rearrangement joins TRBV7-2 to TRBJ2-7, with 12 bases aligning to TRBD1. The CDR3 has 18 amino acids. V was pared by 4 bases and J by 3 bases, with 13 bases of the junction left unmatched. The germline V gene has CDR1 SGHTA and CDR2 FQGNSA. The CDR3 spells CASSSPGTGGGLGYEQYF. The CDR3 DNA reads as TGTGCCAGCAGCTCACCCGGGACAGGGGGCGGATTGGGCTACGAGCAGTACTTC.

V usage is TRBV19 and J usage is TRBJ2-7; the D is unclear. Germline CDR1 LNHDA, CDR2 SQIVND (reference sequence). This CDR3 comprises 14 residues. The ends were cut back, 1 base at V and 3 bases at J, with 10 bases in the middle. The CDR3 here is CASSIGETFYEQYF. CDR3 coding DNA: TGTGCCAGTAGTATAGGGGAAACTTTCTACGAGCAGTACTTC.

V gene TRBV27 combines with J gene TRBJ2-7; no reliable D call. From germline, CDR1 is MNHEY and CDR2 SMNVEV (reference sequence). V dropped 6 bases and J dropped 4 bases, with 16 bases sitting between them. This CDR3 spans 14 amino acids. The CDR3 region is CASSAAVVGYEQYF. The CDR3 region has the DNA TGTGCCAGCAGCGCCGCGGTTGTGGGTTACGAGCAGTACTTC.

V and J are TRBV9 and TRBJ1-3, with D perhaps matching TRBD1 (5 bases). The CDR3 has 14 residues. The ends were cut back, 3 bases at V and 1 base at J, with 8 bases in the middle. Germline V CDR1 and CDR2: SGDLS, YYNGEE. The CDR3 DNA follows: TGTGCCAGCAGCGAGGGGAATTCTGGAAACACCATATATTTT. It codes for CASSEGNSGNTIYF.

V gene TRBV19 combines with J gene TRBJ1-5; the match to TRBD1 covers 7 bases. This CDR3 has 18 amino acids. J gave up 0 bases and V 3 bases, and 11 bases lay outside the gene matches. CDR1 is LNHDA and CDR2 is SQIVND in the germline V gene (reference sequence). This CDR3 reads CASSMGAGQRNSNQPQHF. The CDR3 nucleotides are TGTGCCAGTAGTATGGGCGCGGGACAGAGAAATAGCAATCAGCCCCAGCATTTT.

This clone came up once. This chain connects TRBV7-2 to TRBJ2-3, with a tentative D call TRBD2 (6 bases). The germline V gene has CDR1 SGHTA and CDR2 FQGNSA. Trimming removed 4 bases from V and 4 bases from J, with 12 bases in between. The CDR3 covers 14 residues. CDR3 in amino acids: CASSSGGVPDTQYF. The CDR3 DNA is TGTGCCAGCAGCTCAGGCGGGGTCCCAGATACGCAGTATTTT. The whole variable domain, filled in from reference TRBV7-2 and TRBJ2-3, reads GAGVSQSPSNKVTEKGKDVELRCDPISGHTALYWYRQSLGQGLEFLIYFQGNSAPDKSGLPSDRFSAERTGGSVSTLTIQRTQQEDSAVYLCASSSGGVPDTQYFGPGTRLTVL.

The CDR3 spells CASSPLRTEVNEKLFF. DNA for the CDR3: TGTGCCAGCAGCCCACTCCGGACAGAGGTGAATGAAAAACTGTTTTTT. The V gene is TRBV5-6, the J gene TRBJ1-4; a weak D match, TRBD1 (6 bases). Germline V lookup: CDR1 SGHDT, CDR2 YYEEEE. The V end was cut by 4 bases, the J end by 5 bases, with 18 bases between. This CDR3 has 16 residues.

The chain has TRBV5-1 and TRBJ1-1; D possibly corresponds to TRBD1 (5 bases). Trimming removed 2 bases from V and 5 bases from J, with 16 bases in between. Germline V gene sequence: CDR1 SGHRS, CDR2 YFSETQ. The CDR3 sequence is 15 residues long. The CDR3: CASSLGDPGGTEAFF. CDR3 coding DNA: TGCGCCAGCAGCTTAGGGGACCCGGGAGGGACTGAAGCTTTCTTT.

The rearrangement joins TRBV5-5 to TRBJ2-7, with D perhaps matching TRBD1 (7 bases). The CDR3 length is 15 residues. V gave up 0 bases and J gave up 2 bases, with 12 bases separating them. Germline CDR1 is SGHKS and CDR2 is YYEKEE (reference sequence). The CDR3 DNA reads TGTGCCAGCAGCTTGGGTCAGGGGGAGGCCTACGAGCAGTACTTC. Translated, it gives CASSLGQGEAYEQYF. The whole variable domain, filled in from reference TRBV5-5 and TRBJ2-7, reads DAGVTQSPTHLIKTRGQQVTLRCSPISGHKSVSWYQQVLGQGPQFIFQYYEKEERGRGNFPDRFSARQFPNYSSELNVNALLLGDSALYLCASSLGQGEAYEQYFGPGTRLTVT.

CDR3 protein: CASSLGGPGQDLNIQYF. The CDR3, as DNA: TGTGCCAGCAGCTTAGGGGGACCGGGACAGGATTTAAACATTCAGTACTTC. V gene TRBV7-2 combines with J gene TRBJ2-4, with 8 positions matching TRBD1. V was clipped by 1 base and J by 6 bases; unmatched bases: 11. The CDR3 extends over 17 amino acids. Germline V gene sequence: CDR1 SGHTA, CDR2 FQGNSA.

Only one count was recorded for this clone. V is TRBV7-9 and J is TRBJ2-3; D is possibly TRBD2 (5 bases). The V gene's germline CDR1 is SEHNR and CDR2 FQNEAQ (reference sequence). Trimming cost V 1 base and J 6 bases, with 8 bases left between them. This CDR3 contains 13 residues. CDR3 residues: CASSLVREDTQYF. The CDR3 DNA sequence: TGTGCCAGCAGCTTAGTTAGGGAGGATACGCAGTATTTT.

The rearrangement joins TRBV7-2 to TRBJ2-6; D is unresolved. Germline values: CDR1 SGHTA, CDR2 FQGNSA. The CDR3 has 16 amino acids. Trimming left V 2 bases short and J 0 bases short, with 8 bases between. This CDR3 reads CASSLFEISGANVLTF. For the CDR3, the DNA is TGTGCCAGCAGCTTATTTGAGATCTCTGGGGCCAACGTCCTGACTTTC.

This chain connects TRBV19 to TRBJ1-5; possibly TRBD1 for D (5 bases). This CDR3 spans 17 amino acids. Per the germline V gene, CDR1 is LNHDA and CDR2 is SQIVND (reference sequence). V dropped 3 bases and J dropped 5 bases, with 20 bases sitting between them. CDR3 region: CASSILGQGGFHQPQHF. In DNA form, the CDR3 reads TGTGCCAGTAGTATTTTAGGGCAGGGAGGGTTCCATCAGCCCCAGCATTTT.

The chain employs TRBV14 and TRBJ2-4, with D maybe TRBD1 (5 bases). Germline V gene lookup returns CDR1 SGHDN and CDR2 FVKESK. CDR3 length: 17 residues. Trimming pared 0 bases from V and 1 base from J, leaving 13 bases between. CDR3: CASSQELPGRAKNIQYF. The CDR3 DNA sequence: TGTGCCAGCAGCCAAGAGCTGCCAGGGCGGGCCAAAAACATTCAGTACTTC.

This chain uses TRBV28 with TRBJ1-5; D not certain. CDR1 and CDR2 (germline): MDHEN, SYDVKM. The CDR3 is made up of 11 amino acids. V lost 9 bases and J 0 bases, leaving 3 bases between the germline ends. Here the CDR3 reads CASTSNQPQHF. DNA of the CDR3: TGTGCCAGTACTAGCAATCAGCCCCAGCATTTT.

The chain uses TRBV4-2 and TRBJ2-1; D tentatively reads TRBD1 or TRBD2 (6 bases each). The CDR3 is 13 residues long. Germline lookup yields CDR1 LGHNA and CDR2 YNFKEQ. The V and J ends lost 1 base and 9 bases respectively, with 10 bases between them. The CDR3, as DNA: TGTGCCAGCAGCCAAGTGGAGGGGGGTGAGCAGTTCTTC. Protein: CASSQVEGGEQFF.

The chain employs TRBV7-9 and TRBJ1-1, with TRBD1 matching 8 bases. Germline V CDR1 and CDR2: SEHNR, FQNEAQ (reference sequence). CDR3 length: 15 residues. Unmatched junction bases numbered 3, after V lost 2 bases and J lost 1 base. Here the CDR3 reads CASSLSQGENTEAFF. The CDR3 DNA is TGTGCCAGCAGCTTATCACAGGGGGAGAACACTGAAGCTTTCTTT.

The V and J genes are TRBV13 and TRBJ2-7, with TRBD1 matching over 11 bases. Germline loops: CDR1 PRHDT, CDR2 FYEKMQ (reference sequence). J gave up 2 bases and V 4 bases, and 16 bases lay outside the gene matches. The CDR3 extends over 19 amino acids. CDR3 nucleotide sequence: TGTGCCAGCAGCTCACAACTTCGTCGACCGGGACAGGGGGCCTACGAGCAGTACTTC. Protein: CASSSQLRRPGQGAYEQYF. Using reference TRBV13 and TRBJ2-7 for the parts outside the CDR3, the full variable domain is AAGVIQSPRHLIKEKRETATLKCYPIPRHDTVYWYQQGPGQDPQFLISFYEKMQSDKGSIPDRFSAQQFSDYHSELNMSSLELGDSALYFCASSSQLRRPGQGAYEQYFGPGTRLTVT.